Following are 19 T cell receptor beta chains from one sample sequenced in a study of OX40 agonist ivuxolimab in advanced cancers. Assay used: immunoSEQ multiplex PCR; TCRdb lists only in-frame clones, some missing. The data show roughly 53,000 clones, with 84% seen just once and about 0.69% held by the top ten. The sample here was CD4+ or CD8+ T cells sorted from blood, taken in a trial of the OX40 agonist ivuxolimab. These receptors were taken from an adult with an advanced solid tumor such as melanoma, head and neck, liver or kidney cancer.

This chain joins TRBV14 and TRBJ1-2; D is perhaps TRBD1 (5 bases). This CDR3 is built from 13 residues. V was pared by 6 bases and J by 6 bases, with 14 bases between. Germline V lookup: CDR1 SGHDN, CDR2 FVKESK. CDR3 in DNA: TGTGCCAGCAGGGATCGACAGTGGAATGGCTACACCTTC. Translation gives CASRDRQWNGYTF. The whole variable domain, filled in from reference TRBV14 and TRBJ1-2, reads EAGVTQFPSHSVIEKGQTVTLRCDPISGHDNLYWYRRVMGKEIKFLLHFVKESKQDESGMPNNRFLAERTGGTYSTLKVQPAELEDSGVYFCASRDRQWNGYTFGSGTRLTVV.

The chain recombines TRBV11-2 with TRBJ1-3, with a weak D call TRBD1 (5 bases). Germline CDR1 and CDR2: SGHAT and FQNNGV. The V end was cut by 3 bases, the J end by 4 bases, with 19 bases between. This CDR3 region has 17 residues. CDR3: CASSLTLAGSRGNTIYF. The DNA for the CDR3 is TGTGCCAGCAGCTTGACCCTTGCAGGGTCAAGGGGAAACACCATATATTTT.

The rearrangement uses TRBV30 and TRBJ1-2; 8 nucleotides align to TRBD1. V lost 8 bases, J lost 3 bases, and 8 bases stayed unmatched. The germline V gene has CDR1 GTSNPN and CDR2 SVGIG (reference sequence). The CDR3 is 13 amino acids. CDR3 loop: CAGDRGGYYGYTF. For the CDR3, the DNA is TGTGCCGGTGACAGGGGAGGATACTATGGCTACACCTTC. The variable domain in full, with the rest retrieved from reference TRBV30 and TRBJ1-2, is SQTIHQWPATLVQPVGSPLSLECTVEGTSNPNLYWYRQAAGRGLQLLFYSVGIGQISSEVPQNLSASRPQDRQFILSSKKLLLSDSGFYLCAGDRGGYYGYTFGSGTRLTVV.

This sequence joins TRBV6-6 and TRBJ1-5; possibly TRBD1 for D (5 bases). CDR1 MNHNY and CDR2 SVGAGI come from the germline V gene (reference sequence). The CDR3 consists of 14 residues. The ends were cut back, 6 bases at V and 2 bases at J, with 11 bases in the middle. The CDR3, as DNA: TGTGCCAGCAGCGACCGGGACGGCAATCAGCCCCAGCATTTT. This sequence encodes CASSDRDGNQPQHF.

Details on this clone: Other DNA variants within this sample encode the same CDR3. V usage is TRBV7-9 and J usage is TRBJ1-2; D is unresolved. Trimming took 2 bases from V and 5 from J, leaving 6 bases between them. The CDR3 loop spans 12 amino acids. Germline CDR1 SEHNR, CDR2 FQNEAQ (reference sequence). DNA of the CDR3: TGTGCCAGCAGCTTAACAGTGTATGGCTACACCTTC. Amino acid sequence: CASSLTVYGYTF.

The chain couples TRBV5-4 to TRBJ1-1, with D possibly matching TRBD1 (6 bases). V lost 3 bases and J 5 bases, leaving 11 bases between the germline ends. Germline loops: CDR1 SGHNT, CDR2 YYREEE (reference sequence). CDR3 size: 13 residues. CDR3 in DNA: TGTGCCAGCAGCTACACAGGGCGGACTGAAGCTTTCTTT. The encoded protein is CASSYTGRTEAFF.

V is TRBV2 and J is TRBJ2-7; 7 nucleotides agree with TRBD1. This CDR3 region has 12 residues. Losses at the gene ends were 9 bases for V and 5 bases for J; bases not matched to a gene: 7. Germline lookup yields CDR1 SNHLY and CDR2 FYNNEI. The CDR3 DNA is TGTGCCAGAGGGGAAGGGGGCAACGAGCAGTACTTC. This translates into CARGEGGNEQYF. Together with reference TRBV2 and TRBJ2-7, the CDR3 gives the full variable domain: EPEVTQTPSHQVTQMGQEVILRCVPISNHLYFYWYRQILGQKVEFLVSFYNNEISEKSEIFDDQFSVERPDGSNFTLKIRSTKLEDSAMYFCARGEGGNEQYFGPGTRLTVT.

This rearrangement joins TRBV5-4 to TRBJ1-3; D is unclear. This CDR3 spans 14 amino acids. Germline loops: CDR1 SGHNT, CDR2 YYREEE (reference sequence). V was pared by 0 bases and J by 2 bases, with 6 bases between. This CDR3 is CASSLGVAGNTIYF. The DNA for the CDR3 is TGTGCCAGCAGCTTGGGGGTCGCTGGAAACACCATATATTTT.

The chain joins TRBV2 to TRBJ1-2; 7 bases agree with TRBD1. The ends lost 4 bases at V and 8 bases at J; junction bases unmatched: 4. In germline, CDR1 is SNHLY, CDR2 FYNNEI. The CDR3 contains 12 residues. The CDR3: CASSGDSFGYTF. The CDR3 coding sequence is TGTGCCAGCAGTGGGGACAGTTTCGGCTACACCTTC.

The chain recombines TRBV30 with TRBJ1-6; TRBD1 agrees at 8 bases. The CDR3 covers 15 residues. The V gene's germline CDR1 is GTSNPN and CDR2 SVGIG (reference sequence). With 0 bases clipped from V and 10 bases from J, the junction kept 8 bases outside the gene matches. The CDR3 DNA is TGTGCCTGGAGTGTACGGACAGGGTCCCTATCACCCCTCCACTTT. This encodes CAWSVRTGSLSPLHF.

The chain carries TRBV28 and TRBJ2-2; 11 bases line up with TRBD1. The CDR3 runs 16 residues. CDR1 is MDHEN and CDR2 is SYDVKM in the germline V gene. The ends lost 4 bases at V and 7 bases at J; junction bases unmatched: 8. CDR3 sequence: CASSYPRDRGIGELFF. The CDR3 DNA is TGTGCCAGCAGTTACCCCCGGGACAGGGGGATCGGGGAGCTGTTTTTT.

The chain employs TRBV2 and TRBJ1-2; 8 bases map to TRBD1. The germline V gene has CDR1 SNHLY and CDR2 FYNNEI. The V and J ends lost 7 bases and 5 bases, in that order; junction bases with no gene match: 18. This CDR3 is built from 17 residues. CDR3 coding DNA: TGTGCCAGCATTCCCGAACTAGGACAGGGCGGGTGGTATGGCTACACCTTC. Its translation is CASIPELGQGGWYGYTF.

The CDR3, as DNA: TGTGCCAGCAGCCCGGGACAGGGAGATTACAATGAGCAGTTCTTC. It is translated as CASSPGQGDYNEQFF. The J gene is TRBJ2-1, the V gene TRBV5-4; TRBD1 agrees at 9 bases. Per the germline V gene, CDR1 is SGHNT and CDR2 is YYREEE (reference sequence). Trimming at V came to 4 bases and at J to 4 bases, leaving 6 bases not matched to a gene. This CDR3 region has 15 residues.

The CDR3 bases are TGTGCCAGCAGCTGGGACATCAATCAGCCCCAGCATTTT. The encoded protein is CASSWDINQPQHF. The J gene is TRBJ1-5, the V gene TRBV5-4; TRBD1 might be the D (6 bases). This CDR3 region has 13 residues. The V gene lost 3 bases and the J gene lost 3 bases, with 7 bases spanning the gap. The germline CDR1 and CDR2 sequences are SGHNT and YYREEE (reference sequence). The full variable domain, in which reference TRBV5-4 and TRBJ1-5 provide the parts outside the CDR3, is ETGVTQSPTHLIKTRGQQVTLRCSSQSGHNTVSWYQQALGQGPQFIFQYYREEENGRGNFPPRFSGLQFPNYSSELNVNALELDDSALYLCASSWDINQPQHFGDGTRLSIL.

The chain links TRBV19 to TRBJ1-5, with 7 bases that match TRBD1. J was trimmed by 1 base and V by 7 bases; bases with no gene match: 4. This CDR3 spans 14 amino acids. Germline V gene data show CDR1 as LNHDA and CDR2 as SQIVND (reference sequence). The CDR3 sequence is CASTPGGSNQPQHF. As DNA, the CDR3 is TGTGCCAGTACACCAGGGGGAAGCAATCAGCCCCAGCATTTT.

The chain uses TRBV7-2 and TRBJ2-5; TRBD2 aligns across 16 bases. The length of the CDR3 is 18 residues. J was trimmed by 5 bases and V by 4 bases; bases with no gene match: 10. CDR1 and CDR2 (germline): SGHTA, FQGNSA. The CDR3 region has the DNA TGTGCCAGCAGCTCCGGGACTAGCGGGGGGGCCTTATGGGAGACCCAGTACTTC. This translates into CASSSGTSGGALWETQYF.

The rearrangement uses TRBV18 and TRBJ2-7, with 10 bases that match TRBD2. With V trimmed by 3 bases and J by 4 bases, 15 bases remained unmatched. The germline V gene encodes CDR1 KGHSH and CDR2 LQKENI. This CDR3 has 18 amino acids. The CDR3 reads CASSPSILLAGTPYEQYF. The DNA for the CDR3 is TGTGCCAGCTCACCTAGTATACTACTAGCGGGAACTCCGTACGAGCAGTACTTC.

The rearrangement joins TRBV2 to TRBJ2-2; TRBD1 agrees at 7 bases. After removal of 6 bases from V and 1 base from J, the junction contained 2 bases not matched to a gene. Germline values: CDR1 SNHLY, CDR2 FYNNEI. The CDR3 contains 14 residues. The CDR3: CASRGGVNTGELFF. The CDR3 DNA reads as TGTGCCAGCAGAGGGGGCGTGAACACCGGGGAGCTGTTTTTT.

The genes are TRBV29-1 and TRBJ2-5, with unresolved D. CDR3 length: 15 residues. Trimming cost V 1 base and J 1 base, with 13 bases left between them. Germline CDR1 reads SQVTM; CDR2 reads ANQGSEA. DNA for the CDR3: TGCAGCGTTGAAGGGGGAACTCAAGTCCAAGAGACCCAGTACTTC. As protein: CSVEGGTQVQETQYF. Complete variable domain (other parts from reference TRBV29-1 and TRBJ2-5): SAVISQKPSRDICQRGTSLTIQCQVDSQVTMMFWYRQQPGQSLTLIATANQGSEATYESGFVIDKFPISRPNLTFSTLTVSNMSPEDSSIYLCSVEGGTQVQETQYFGPGTRLLVL.